These 27 T cell receptor beta chains share one sample of origin, sequenced in a study of low-dose radiotherapy and immunotherapy resistance in tumors (dated by TCRdb to 2021 to 2024). The data were produced on an Illumina HiSeq 2500. To make first-strand cDNA, Superscript III was used along with a set of TRAV- and TRBV-specific primers so that both the TCRalpha and TCRbeta chains were covered. A roughly 20-cycle PCR with Phusion amplified the TCRs, pairing a constant-region primer with the adapter that was attached to the V primers. TCRdb handled the public reads itself, with Q25 trimming in fastp and clone calling in MiXCR, and kept productive beta chains. Each entry merges the rows of one CDR3 protein and shows their most common DNA and genes. Recorded for this sample are 45,000 to 75,000 distinct CDR3 sequences; about 25% of them occurred a single time. The top ten clones comprise 5.7% of the sample.

The time point label on this specimen signifies: before trial treatment. This specimen consisted of PBMCs, obtained before treatment. These receptors all stem from a male donor with prostate cancer.

V gene TRBV10-2 combines with J gene TRBJ2-7, with 7 positions matching TRBD2. Germline assignment: CDR1 WSHSY and CDR2 SAAADI. The length of the CDR3 is 13 residues. The V segment lost 3 bases and the J segment 9 bases; nucleotides outside the gene matches: 8. The DNA of the CDR3 is TGCGCCAGCAGTGACGTTGCGGGAGTTCGGCAGTACTTC. Its translation: CASSDVAGVRQYF.

This clonotype was found many times. The V call is TRBV7-6, the J call TRBJ1-4; D call uncertain. The CDR3 has 18 residues. Per the germline V gene, CDR1 is SGHVS and CDR2 is FNYEAQ. Trimming pared 1 base from V and 1 base from J, leaving 16 bases between. CDR3 sequence: CASSLDLGGYGTNEKLFF. Here the CDR3 DNA reads TGTGCCAGCAGCTTAGATCTTGGAGGGTACGGAACTAATGAAAAACTGTTTTTT.

This clonotype was seen at least ten times. The V and J genes are TRBV4-1 and TRBJ1-1; 7 bases map to TRBD1. CDR1 and CDR2 from the germline V gene are MGHRA and YSYEKL. The CDR3 covers 15 residues. V was clipped by 6 bases and J by 1 base; unmatched bases: 8. CDR3 coding DNA: TGCGCCAGCAGGAAACCGGGACAGTGGAACACTGAAGCTTTCTTT. Translating it yields CASRKPGQWNTEAFF.

This clonotype was observed at least ten times. The chain combines TRBV6-1 with TRBJ1-2; D unresolved. CDR1 is MNHNS, CDR2 SASEGT, per germline. The V end lost 8 bases, the J end lost 4 bases, and 14 bases lay between the germline ends. The CDR3 has 13 residues. The CDR3 protein is CASSRPPFYGYTF. As DNA, the CDR3 is TGTGCCAGCTCTCGACCTCCCTTCTATGGCTACACCTTC.

The gene calls are TRBV3-1 and TRBJ2-7; 9 bases are shared with TRBD1. The CDR3 sequence is 13 residues long. The trim removed 5 bases at V and 5 bases at J, leaving 4 bases unmatched. The germline CDR1 and CDR2 sequences are LGHDT and YNNKEL (reference sequence). For the CDR3, the DNA is TGTGCCAGCAGCAACAGGGGGCAGCACGAGCAGTACTTC. This gives the protein CASSNRGQHEQYF.

Many counts were recorded for this clonotype. This chain links TRBV15 with TRBJ1-1; D remains unclear. CDR1 is LNHNV, CDR2 YYDKDF, per germline (reference sequence). Trimming shortened V by 3 bases and J by 1 base, and 9 bases separated the two germline ends. The CDR3 is 14 amino acids. Here the CDR3 DNA reads TGTGCCACCAGCAGGGAACACTCGAACACTGAAGCTTTCTTT. Translation: CATSREHSNTEAFF.

There are a few counts of this clonotype. This sequence joins TRBV9 and TRBJ2-1; D possibly corresponds to TRBD1 (6 bases). The V and J ends lost 0 bases and 0 bases respectively, with 19 bases between them. CDR1 and CDR2 (germline): SGDLS, YYNGEE. CDR3 length equals 19 residues. The CDR3 spells CASSVGPGLGASSYNEQFF. CDR3 nucleotides: TGTGCCAGCAGCGTAGGTCCGGGGCTGGGGGCGAGCTCCTACAATGAGCAGTTCTTC.

This clonotype occurred many times. The rearrangement links TRBV13 to TRBJ2-6; D remains ambiguous. Trimming took off 5 bases at V and 4 bases at J, with 15 bases between the two ends. The V gene's germline CDR1 is PRHDT and CDR2 FYEKMQ (reference sequence). The CDR3 loop spans 16 amino acids. The CDR3 reads CASSPNSPGGANVLTF. The CDR3, as DNA: TGTGCCAGCAGCCCAAACAGCCCTGGAGGGGCCAACGTCCTGACTTTC.

This clonotype was recorded only once. The J gene is TRBJ1-6, the V gene TRBV28, with a possible D match to TRBD1 (6 bases). Germline CDR1 and CDR2: MDHEN and SYDVKM. The CDR3 has 15 residues. Trimming took off 6 bases at V and 7 bases at J, with 16 bases between the two ends. CDR3: CASSQTGQYNSPLHF. CDR3 sequence (DNA): TGTGCCAGCAGCCAAACCGGACAGTACAATTCACCCCTCCACTTT.

There are a few counts of this clonotype. This chain uses TRBV13 with TRBJ1-2; weak D call: TRBD1 (5 bases). CDR1 and CDR2 from the germline V gene are PRHDT and FYEKMQ (reference sequence). V lost 7 bases and J 7 bases, leaving 16 bases between the germline ends. The CDR3 runs 13 residues. CDR3 coding DNA: TGTGCCAGCACCCAACCGGAGGGGTTTGGCTACACCTTC. Translated: CASTQPEGFGYTF.

The rearrangement joins TRBV5-1 to TRBJ1-6; D call uncertain. In germline, CDR1 is SGHRS, CDR2 YFSETQ. Trimming cost V 4 bases and J 9 bases, with 14 bases left between them. The CDR3 is 14 amino acids. The CDR3 spells CASSLRESGSPLHF. The CDR3 DNA is TGCGCCAGCAGCCTCCGGGAAAGCGGTTCACCCCTCCACTTT. Full variable domain (rest looked up from reference TRBV5-1 and TRBJ1-6): KAGVTQTPRYLIKTRGQQVTLSCSPISGHRSVSWYQQTPGQGLQFLFEYFSETQRNKGNFPGRFSGRQFSNSRSEMNVSTLELGDSALYLCASSLRESGSPLHFGNGTRLTVT.

The V gene is TRBV28, the J gene TRBJ2-7, with D perhaps matching TRBD1 (6 bases). This CDR3 region has 13 residues. The V gene lost 7 bases and the J gene lost 3 bases, with 13 bases spanning the gap. In germline, CDR1 is MDHEN, CDR2 SYDVKM. The CDR3 DNA reads TGTGCCAGCATTACGACAGGCATCTACGAGCAGTACTTC. Residues: CASITTGIYEQYF.

This clonotype was picked up many times. The rearrangement uses TRBV5-1 and TRBJ2-7; the match to TRBD2 covers 10 bases. Germline CDR1 reads SGHRS; CDR2 reads YFSETQ. This CDR3 has 14 residues. The J segment lost 6 bases and the V segment lost 5 bases, leaving 8 bases of the junction unmatched. This chain's CDR3 is CASRAGTSVTEQYF. The CDR3 nucleotides read TGCGCCAGCAGGGCCGGGACTAGCGTAACCGAGCAGTACTTC.

Many counts were recorded for this clonotype. This chain connects TRBV6-1 to TRBJ1-2; D not resolved. CDR1 is MNHNS and CDR2 is SASEGT in the germline V gene. The CDR3 sequence is 13 residues long. V shed 1 base and J shed 5 bases, with 8 bases lying between them. CDR3 loop: CASSEGGLYGYTF. CDR3 DNA: TGTGCCAGCAGTGAAGGTGGCTTATATGGCTACACCTTC.

V gene TRBV24-1 combines with J gene TRBJ1-4; D unresolved. The CDR3 has 16 amino acids. The V gene lost 0 bases and the J gene lost 4 bases, with 11 bases spanning the gap. The germline V gene has CDR1 KGHDR and CDR2 SFDVKD. CDR3 loop: CATSDLQSGRNEKLFF. Here the CDR3 DNA reads TGTGCCACCAGTGATTTGCAATCAGGCCGTAATGAAAAACTGTTTTTT.

This clonotype was seen many times. The chain has TRBV4-1 and TRBJ2-7; 10 positions match TRBD1. Germline trimming cut 4 bases from V and 5 bases from J; bases unmatched to any gene: 8. In germline, CDR1 is MGHRA, CDR2 YSYEKL. The CDR3 sequence is 15 residues long. CDR3 loop: CASSPRDRGTNEQYF. CDR3 DNA sequence: TGCGCCAGCAGCCCCCGGGACAGGGGAACTAACGAGCAGTACTTC.

This clonotype has a count of ten or more. The chain employs TRBV30 and TRBJ1-2; maybe TRBD1 (5 bases). The V gene lost 4 bases and the J gene lost 4 bases, with 10 bases spanning the gap. Germline CDR1 reads GTSNPN; CDR2 reads SVGIG (reference sequence). This CDR3 is built from 12 residues. CDR3 in DNA: TGTGCCTGGACAGGGCAACGCTATGGCTACACCTTC. This translates into CAWTGQRYGYTF.

This clonotype was recorded at least ten times. The chain employs TRBV14 and TRBJ1-4; 9 positions match TRBD1. Germline V gene data show CDR1 as SGHDN and CDR2 as FVKESK. V lost 5 bases, J lost 1 base, and 5 bases stayed unmatched. CDR3 length: 16 residues. The CDR3 DNA is TGTGCCAGCAGCGCCCCGGACAGGGGAACTAATGAAAAACTGTTTTTT. It is translated as CASSAPDRGTNEKLFF.

This clonotype was seen at least ten times. The rearrangement uses TRBV9 and TRBJ2-3, with D perhaps matching TRBD2 (7 bases). Germline CDR1 SGDLS, CDR2 YYNGEE. CDR3 length: 14 residues. Trimming shortened V by 8 bases and J by 0 bases, and 13 bases separated the two germline ends. The CDR3 DNA sequence: TGTGCCAGTCAGAAGGGGGGGAGCACAGATACGCAGTATTTT. Encoded protein: CASQKGGSTDTQYF. The complete variable domain, with remaining parts taken from reference TRBV9 and TRBJ2-3, reads DSGVTQTPKHLITATGQRVTLRCSPRSGDLSVYWYQQSLDQGLQFLIQYYNGEERAKGNILERFSAQQFPDLHSELNLSSLELGDSALYFCASQKGGSTDTQYFGPGTRLTVL.

As concerns this clonotype: One base separates it from a far larger clone, so it is likely a read error. The rearrangement joins TRBV6-6 to TRBJ1-5; no reliable D call. V lost 5 bases and J lost 9, with 17 bases in between. CDR3 length: 14 amino acids. Germline V gene data show CDR1 as MNHNY and CDR2 as SVGAGI (reference sequence). CDR3 nucleotides: TGTGCCAGCAGTGAAGGCGTGGGTCAGAGGCCCCAGCATTTT. Translation: CASSEGVGQRPQHF.

This clonotype has at least ten counts. The V gene is TRBV5-6, the J gene TRBJ2-1; 7 bases are shared with TRBD1. CDR1 and CDR2 (germline): SGHDT, YYEEEE. This CDR3 is 15 amino acids long. With V trimmed by 4 bases and J by 12 bases, 16 bases remained unmatched. CDR3: CASSPIGQANDLQFF. The CDR3 region has the DNA TGTGCCAGCAGCCCCATAGGACAGGCAAATGATCTGCAGTTCTTC.

Notes on this clonotype: This probably arose from a read error, given a far larger clone one base away. The gene calls are TRBV28 and TRBJ2-1; the match to TRBD1 covers 9 bases. The CDR3 is made up of 15 amino acids. Germline V gene lookup returns CDR1 MDHEN and CDR2 SYDVKM. Trimming cost V 4 bases and J 13 bases; bases outside gene matches: 14. DNA of the CDR3: TGTGCCAGCAGTTCGGGACAGGGTGGGGGAGAGACCCAGTTCTTC. This sequence encodes CASSSGQGGGETQFF.

This clonotype has a count of ten or more. The V call is TRBV25-1, the J call TRBJ2-1, with TRBD2 matching 10 bases. The CDR3 loop spans 16 amino acids. V lost 5 bases to trimming and J lost 3 bases; unmatched junction nucleotides: 7. Germline V gives CDR1 MGHDK, CDR2 SYGVNS. CDR3 sequence: CASSRGSGRNYNEQFF. DNA of the CDR3: TGTGCCAGCAGTCGCGGTAGCGGGAGGAACTACAATGAGCAGTTCTTC.

About this clonotype itself: A read error is the likely source, as a far larger clone sits one nucleotide away. This CDR3 reads CASSPSGQGAYEQFF. In nucleotides, the CDR3 is TGTGCCAGCAGCCCCTCGGGACAGGGGGCTTACGAGCAGTTCTTC. The chain couples TRBV28 to TRBJ2-1; 12 positions agree with TRBD1. Germline V gene lookup returns CDR1 MDHEN and CDR2 SYDVKM. This CDR3 comprises 15 residues. The V and J ends lost 6 bases and 10 bases, in that order; junction bases with no gene match: 10.

There are many counts of this clonotype. In DNA, the CDR3 is TGTGCCAGCACCGCCCAGGGGGAGCAGTACTTC. It encodes CASTAQGEQYF. The gene calls are TRBV7-9 and TRBJ2-7; D is perhaps TRBD1 (6 bases). The CDR3 has 11 residues. Trimming left V 7 bases short and J 7 bases short, with 11 bases between. The germline gives CDR1 SEHNR, CDR2 FQNEAQ (reference sequence).

This clonotype was seen at least ten times. The chain links TRBV18 to TRBJ2-5; 9 bases fit TRBD1. Unmatched junction bases numbered 3, after V lost 3 bases and J lost 4 bases. From germline, CDR1 is KGHSH and CDR2 LQKENI. The CDR3 has 14 amino acids. In DNA, the CDR3 is TGTGCCAGCTCACCTTCGACAGGGGGAGAGACCCAGTACTTC. Translating it yields CASSPSTGGETQYF.

This chain joins TRBV5-1 and TRBJ2-7; either TRBD1 or TRBD2 may fit D (6 bases each). Germline V CDR1 and CDR2: SGHRS, YFSETQ. Trimming pared 1 base from V and 2 bases from J, leaving 13 bases between. The CDR3 extends over 15 amino acids. CDR3 loop: CASSLTTGAAYEQYF. CDR3 nucleotide sequence: TGCGCCAGCAGCTTGACGACGGGGGCCGCCTACGAGCAGTACTTC.